The T cell receptor beta chain described here comes from a study of breast tumors, draining lymph nodes, adjacent tissues. For this clonotype: No antigen is known for it. It is unclear where the CDR3 begins or ends on the DNA, so no DNA is shown, and the CDR3 is as TCRdb lists it.

19 amino acids form the CDR3, both terminal residues included. From germline, CDR1 is LGHNA and CDR2 YNFKEQ. MiXCR was run by TCRdb on the multiplex PCR reads, yielding one entry per CDR3 protein. The sample has about 13,000 distinct CDR3 sequences; 50% are singletons. Study findings and constraints: That most tumor T cells come from lymph nodes remained unproven. Compared with lymph nodes, tumors were less diverse; compared with nontumor tissue, more.

The chain is built from TRBV4-2 and TRBJ2-1; TRBD2 is taken as the D call from the table, unchecked against the DNA. The specimen was tumor-adjacent breast tissue. This TCR was recovered from a female donor with breast cancer. Some clones in this sample may be carry-over from other donors' samples. The CDR3 sequence: CASSIYLCSALRDSIEQFF.